Here is one T cell receptor beta chain with its context. Possible read error: a much larger clone is one base away. TCRdb processed the 5' RACE reads anew with MiXCR; each CDR3 protein has one entry. The sample comprises roughly 29,000 distinct CDR3 sequences, under 30% of which are singletons, and just under 30% rests with the top ten. CDR3 size: 14 residues. These data are taken from a study of neurological immune-mediated disorders. The sequence derives from a man aged 50-59 years with HTLV-1-associated myelopathy (HAM/TSP). The chain combines TRBV12-3 or TRBV12-4 with TRBJ1-5; D is possibly TRBD1 (6 bases). The specimen sequenced was CD4+ T cells from blood. CDR3 sequence reads: CASSFGRGNHPQHF. The DNA for the CDR3 is TGTGCCAGCAGTTTTGGCAGGGGCAATCATCCCCAGCATTTT.